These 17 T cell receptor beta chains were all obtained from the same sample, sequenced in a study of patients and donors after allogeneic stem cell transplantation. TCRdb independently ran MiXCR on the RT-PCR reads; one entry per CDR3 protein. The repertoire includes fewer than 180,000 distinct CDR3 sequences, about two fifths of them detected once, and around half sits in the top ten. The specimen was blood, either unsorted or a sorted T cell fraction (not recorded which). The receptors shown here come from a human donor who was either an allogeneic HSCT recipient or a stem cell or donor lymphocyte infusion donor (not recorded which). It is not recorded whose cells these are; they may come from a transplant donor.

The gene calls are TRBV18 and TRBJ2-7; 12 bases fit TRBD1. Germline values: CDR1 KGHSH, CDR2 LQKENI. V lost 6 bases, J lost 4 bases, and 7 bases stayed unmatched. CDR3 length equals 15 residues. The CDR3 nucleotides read TGTGCCAGCTCCGCGGGACAGGGGGCGTATTACGAGCAGTACGTC. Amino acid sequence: CASSAGQGAYYEQYV.

The CDR3 DNA sequence: TGTGCCAGCAACCCAGACAGGGGTTCGAATGAAAAACTGTTTTTT. Amino acid sequence: CASNPDRGSNEKLFF. The chain joins TRBV2 to TRBJ1-4; 8 positions agree with TRBD1. Germline V gene sequence: CDR1 SNHLY, CDR2 FYNNEI. With V trimmed by 7 bases and J by 5 bases, 9 bases remained unmatched. The CDR3 consists of 15 residues.

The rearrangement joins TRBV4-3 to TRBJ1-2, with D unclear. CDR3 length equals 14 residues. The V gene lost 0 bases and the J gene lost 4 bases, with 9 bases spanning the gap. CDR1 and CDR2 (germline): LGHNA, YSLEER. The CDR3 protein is CASSQDNWGYGYTF. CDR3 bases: TGCGCCAGCAGCCAAGATAACTGGGGCTATGGCTACACCTTC.

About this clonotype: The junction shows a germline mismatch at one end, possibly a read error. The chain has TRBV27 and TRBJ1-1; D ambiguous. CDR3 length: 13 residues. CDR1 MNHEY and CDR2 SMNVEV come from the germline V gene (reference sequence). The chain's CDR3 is CASSQYESTEASF. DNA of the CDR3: TGTGCCAGCTCACAGTATGAGAGCACTGAAGCTTCCTTT.

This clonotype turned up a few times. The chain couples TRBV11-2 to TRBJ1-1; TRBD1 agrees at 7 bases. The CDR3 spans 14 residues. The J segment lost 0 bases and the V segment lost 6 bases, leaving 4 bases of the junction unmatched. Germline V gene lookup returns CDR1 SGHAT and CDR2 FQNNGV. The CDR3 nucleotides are TGTGCCAGCAGATTGGGACAGATGAACACTGAAGCTTTCTTT. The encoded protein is CASRLGQMNTEAFF.

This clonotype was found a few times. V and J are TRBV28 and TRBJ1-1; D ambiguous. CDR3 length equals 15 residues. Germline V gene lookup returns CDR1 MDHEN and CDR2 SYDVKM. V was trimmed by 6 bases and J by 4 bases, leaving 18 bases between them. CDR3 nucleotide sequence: TGTGCCAGCAGCCTATACTCCGGGAAGGGCACTGAAGCTTTCTTT. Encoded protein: CASSLYSGKGTEAFF. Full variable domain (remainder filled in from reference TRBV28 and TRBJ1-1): DVKVTQSSRYLVKRTGEKVFLECVQDMDHENMFWYRQDPGLGLRLIYFSYDVKMKEKGDIPEGYSVSREKKERFSLILESASTNQTSMYLCASSLYSGKGTEAFFGQGTRLTVV.

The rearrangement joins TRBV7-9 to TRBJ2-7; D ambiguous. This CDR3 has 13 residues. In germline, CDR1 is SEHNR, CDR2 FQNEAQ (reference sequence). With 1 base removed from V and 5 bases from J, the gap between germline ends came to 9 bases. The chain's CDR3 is CASSLEVDNEQYV. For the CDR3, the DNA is TGTGCCAGCAGCTTAGAAGTCGACAACGAGCAGTACGTC.

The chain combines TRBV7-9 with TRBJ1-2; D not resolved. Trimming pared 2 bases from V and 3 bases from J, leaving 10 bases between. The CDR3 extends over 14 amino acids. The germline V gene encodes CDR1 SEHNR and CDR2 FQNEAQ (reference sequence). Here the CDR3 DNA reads TGTGCCAGCAGCTTAAGTTGGGGTTACTATGGCTACACCTTC. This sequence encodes CASSLSWGYYGYTF.

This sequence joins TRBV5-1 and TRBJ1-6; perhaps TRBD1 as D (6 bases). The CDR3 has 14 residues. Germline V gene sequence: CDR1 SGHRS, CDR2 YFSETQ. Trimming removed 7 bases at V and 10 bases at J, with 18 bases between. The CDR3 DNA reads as TGCGCCAGCCCACTCAACAGGGTAGGGTCACCCCTCCACTTT. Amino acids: CASPLNRVGSPLHF.

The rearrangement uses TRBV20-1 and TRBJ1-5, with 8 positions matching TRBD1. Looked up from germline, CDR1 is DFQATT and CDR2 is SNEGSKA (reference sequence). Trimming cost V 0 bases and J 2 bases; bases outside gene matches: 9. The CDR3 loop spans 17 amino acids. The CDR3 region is CSARDFRGRFRNQPQHF. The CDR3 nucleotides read TGCAGTGCTAGAGATTTCAGGGGGCGGTTTCGCAATCAGCCCCAGCATTTT.

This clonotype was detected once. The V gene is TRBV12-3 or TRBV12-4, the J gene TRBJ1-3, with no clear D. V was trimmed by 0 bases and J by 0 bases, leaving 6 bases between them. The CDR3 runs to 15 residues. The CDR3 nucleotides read TGTGCCAGCAGTTTAGCGGCCCGCTCTGGAAACACCATATATTTT. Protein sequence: CASSLAARSGNTIYF.

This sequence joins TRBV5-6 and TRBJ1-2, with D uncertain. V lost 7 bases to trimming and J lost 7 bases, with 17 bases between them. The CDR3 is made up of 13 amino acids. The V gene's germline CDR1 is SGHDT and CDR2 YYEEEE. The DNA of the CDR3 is TGTGCCAGCTTCCCCGCTGCAACGGGTGGCTACACCTTC. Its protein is CASFPAATGGYTF.

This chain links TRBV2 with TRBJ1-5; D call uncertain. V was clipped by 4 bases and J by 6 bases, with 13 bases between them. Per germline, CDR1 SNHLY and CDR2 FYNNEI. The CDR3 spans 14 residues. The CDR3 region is CASSVEPGGQPQHF. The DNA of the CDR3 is TGTGCCAGCAGTGTAGAACCCGGAGGTCAGCCCCAGCATTTT.

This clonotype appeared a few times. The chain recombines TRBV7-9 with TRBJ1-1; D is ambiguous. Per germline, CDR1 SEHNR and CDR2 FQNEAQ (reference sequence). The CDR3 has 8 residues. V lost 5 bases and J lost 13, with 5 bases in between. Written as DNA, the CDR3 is TGTGCCAGCAGCCCTTTTTTCTTT. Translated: CASSPFFF.

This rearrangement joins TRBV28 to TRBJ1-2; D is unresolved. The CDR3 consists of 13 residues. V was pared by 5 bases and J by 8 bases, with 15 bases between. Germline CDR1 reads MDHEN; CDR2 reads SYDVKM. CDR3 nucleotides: TGTGCCAGCAGTCCGACCCTGGAGGCCGGCTACACCTTC. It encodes CASSPTLEAGYTF.

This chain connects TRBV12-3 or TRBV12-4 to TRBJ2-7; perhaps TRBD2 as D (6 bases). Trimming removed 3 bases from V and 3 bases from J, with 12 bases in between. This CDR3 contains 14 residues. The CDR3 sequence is CASSFNRDFYEQYF. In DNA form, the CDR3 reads TGTGCCAGCAGTTTCAACCGGGACTTCTACGAGCAGTACTTC.

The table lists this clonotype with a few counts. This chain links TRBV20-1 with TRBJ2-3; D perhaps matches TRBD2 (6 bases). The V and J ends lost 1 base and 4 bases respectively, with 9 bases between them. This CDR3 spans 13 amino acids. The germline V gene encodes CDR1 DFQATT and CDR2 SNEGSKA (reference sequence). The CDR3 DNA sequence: TGCAGTGCTAGAGGCGGGGCCCCAGATACGCAGTATTTT. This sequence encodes CSARGGAPDTQYF.